The 32 T cell receptor beta chains below come from one sample, sequenced in a study of cytomegalovirus exposure and HLA in healthy donors. TCRdb's table, derived via immunoSEQ multiplex PCR, lists solely in-frame clones and lacks some. This sample has approximately 200,000 clones, with roughly 81% found just once. Sequenced input: PBMCs. These receptors came from a woman aged 25 to 39 in good health and CMV-seronegative.

This chain links TRBV5-6 with TRBJ1-2; 7 bases match TRBD1. The CDR3 contains 15 residues. The junction had 11 bases not matched to a gene; V was cut back by 4 bases and J by 5 bases. Germline CDR1 reads SGHDT; CDR2 reads YYEEEE. The CDR3 DNA sequence: TGTGCCAGCAGCCCGGGAGACAGGGACAGTTATGGCTACACCTTC. Encoded protein: CASSPGDRDSYGYTF.

This chain joins TRBV5-1 and TRBJ1-2, with D perhaps TRBD1 (5 bases). Germline values: CDR1 SGHRS, CDR2 YFSETQ. The CDR3 runs 13 residues. Trimming pared 3 bases from V and 4 bases from J, leaving 10 bases between. CDR3 residues: CASSSGLLYGYTF. The CDR3 DNA reads TGCGCCAGCAGCTCGGGACTGCTCTATGGCTACACCTTC.

This clone was detected only a few times. This sequence joins TRBV2 and TRBJ2-7; weak D call: TRBD1 (6 bases). V was cut by 7 bases and J by 3 bases, with 13 bases left in between. This CDR3 is 13 amino acids long. Germline CDR1 reads SNHLY; CDR2 reads FYNNEI. The DNA of the CDR3 is TGTGCCAGCAAGGACAGCGAGGTCTACGAGCAGTACTTC. Protein product: CASKDSEVYEQYF. The variable domain in full, with the rest retrieved from reference TRBV2 and TRBJ2-7, is EPEVTQTPSHQVTQMGQEVILRCVPISNHLYFYWYRQILGQKVEFLVSFYNNEISEKSEIFDDQFSVERPDGSNFTLKIRSTKLEDSAMYFCASKDSEVYEQYFGPGTRLTVT.

V and J are TRBV7-6 and TRBJ2-7, with a possible D match to TRBD1 (6 bases). Trimming shortened V by 5 bases and J by 6 bases, and 11 bases separated the two germline ends. The CDR3 runs 12 residues. The germline gives CDR1 SGHVS, CDR2 FNYEAQ. CDR3 loop: CASSTQGREQYF. The CDR3 nucleotides are TGTGCCAGCAGCACACAGGGCCGCGAGCAGTACTTC.

The J gene is TRBJ2-1, the V gene TRBV27; possibly TRBD2 for D (6 bases). Trimming took 2 bases from V and 12 from J, leaving 11 bases between them. Germline CDR1 and CDR2: MNHEY and SMNVEV (reference sequence). The CDR3 length is 12 residues. The CDR3 sequence is CASSLGRGPQFF. CDR3 coding DNA: TGTGCCAGCAGTTTAGGGCGGGGACCGCAGTTCTTC.

The chain employs TRBV2 and TRBJ2-5; TRBD1 matches 7 bases. Germline V gene sequence: CDR1 SNHLY, CDR2 FYNNEI. The CDR3 runs to 13 residues. J gave up 1 base and V 8 bases, and 4 bases lay outside the gene matches. The CDR3 loop reads CASGTGVQETQYF. CDR3 sequence (DNA): TGTGCCAGCGGTACAGGGGTCCAAGAGACCCAGTACTTC.

The J gene is TRBJ2-3, the V gene TRBV5-4; 7 bases are a match to TRBD2. Germline V CDR1 and CDR2: SGHNT, YYREEE (reference sequence). Germline trimming cut 4 bases from V and 4 bases from J; bases unmatched to any gene: 6. The CDR3 has 14 residues. The CDR3 DNA reads TGTGCCAGCAGCCCCGGACTAGTGGCAGATACGCAGTATTTT. Translation: CASSPGLVADTQYF.

The V gene is TRBV5-6, the J gene TRBJ1-4; the D is unclear. The V and J ends lost 0 bases and 13 bases respectively, with 10 bases between them. In germline, CDR1 is SGHDT, CDR2 YYEEEE. The CDR3 totals 12 residues. In nucleotides, the CDR3 is TGTGCCAGCAGCTTGGGTGAAACGGGACTGTTTTTT. It translates to CASSLGETGLFF. The whole variable domain, remainder taken from reference TRBV5-6 and TRBJ1-4, is DAGVTQSPTHLIKTRGQQVTLRCSPKSGHDTVSWYQQALGQGPQFIFQYYEEEERQRGNFPDRFSGHQFPNYSSELNVNALLLGDSALYLCASSLGETGLFFGSGTQLSVL.

The V and J genes are TRBV28 and TRBJ1-3; 7 nucleotides line up with TRBD1. V dropped 6 bases and J dropped 3; count of bases not matched to a gene: 8. The CDR3 loop spans 15 amino acids. Germline CDR1 reads MDHEN; CDR2 reads SYDVKM. The CDR3 loop is CASRSGGEDGNTIYF. The CDR3 coding sequence is TGTGCCAGCAGGTCAGGGGGAGAAGATGGAAACACCATATATTTT.

The chain uses TRBV6-5 and TRBJ1-1, with D perhaps TRBD1 (5 bases). Germline V gene sequence: CDR1 MNHEY, CDR2 SVGAGI. The germline V and J ends were trimmed by 0 bases and 1 base, with 6 bases remaining between them. The CDR3 sequence is 14 residues long. The CDR3 protein is CASSYSQGNTEAFF. The CDR3 nucleotides read TGTGCCAGCAGTTACTCGCAGGGGAACACTGAAGCTTTCTTT.

This clone has a handful of counts. The gene calls are TRBV15 and TRBJ1-5; D call uncertain. The CDR3 length is 16 residues. V gave up 3 bases and J gave up 4 bases, with 16 bases separating them. Germline V gene sequence: CDR1 LNHNV, CDR2 YYDKDF (reference sequence). CDR3 residues: CATSSGRRSGNQPQHF. CDR3 DNA sequence: TGTGCCACCAGCAGTGGCAGGCGTAGTGGAAATCAGCCCCAGCATTTT.

The chain is built from TRBV5-6 and TRBJ2-7; the D gene is possibly TRBD2 (6 bases). V dropped 4 bases and J dropped 4 bases, with 21 bases sitting between them. CDR3 size: 16 residues. Germline V gene lookup returns CDR1 SGHDT and CDR2 YYEEEE. The CDR3 here is CASSLFPTGARYEQYF. The CDR3 DNA follows: TGTGCCAGCAGCCTCTTCCCAACGGGAGCCAGGTACGAGCAGTACTTC.

The chain couples TRBV2 to TRBJ1-1; tentative D call: TRBD1 (5 bases). There are 14 residues in the CDR3. V dropped 11 bases and J dropped 4 bases, with 20 bases sitting between them. Germline V gives CDR1 SNHLY, CDR2 FYNNEI. CDR3 DNA: TGTGCCTCAGCCCTGTGGGGGGACCTCACTGAAGCTTTCTTT. Translation: CASALWGDLTEAFF.

V is TRBV5-1 and J is TRBJ2-7; tentative D call: TRBD1 (6 bases). The V end was cut by 0 bases, the J end by 3 bases, with 16 bases between. Germline CDR1 reads SGHRS; CDR2 reads YFSETQ. The length of the CDR3 is 16 residues. The CDR3 loop reads CASSLAGHQDGYEQYF. CDR3 sequence (DNA): TGCGCCAGCAGCTTGGCGGGACACCAGGATGGCTACGAGCAGTACTTC.

This chain joins TRBV29-1 and TRBJ2-5; TRBD1 is a possible D gene (5 bases). The CDR3 has 13 amino acids. The V gene lost 1 base and the J gene lost 3 bases, with 9 bases spanning the gap. Germline loops: CDR1 SQVTM, CDR2 ANQGSEA. CDR3 nucleotides: TGCAGCGTTGAAGGACAGCTGGAAGAGACCCAGTACTTC. Translated: CSVEGQLEETQYF.

The chain employs TRBV2 and TRBJ1-4, with D possibly being TRBD1 (5 bases). Germline V gene sequence: CDR1 SNHLY, CDR2 FYNNEI. This CDR3 has 16 amino acids. The germline V and J ends were trimmed by 7 bases and 0 bases, with 15 bases remaining between them. CDR3: CASKLTASTTNEKLFF. The CDR3 DNA sequence: TGTGCCAGCAAATTGACAGCCTCCACAACTAATGAAAAACTGTTTTTT.

CDR3 protein: CASSEGLNTDTQYF. CDR3 nucleotides: TGTGCCAGCAGCGAGGGACTAAACACAGATACGCAGTATTTT. V usage is TRBV7-2 and J usage is TRBJ2-3, with 7 bases aligning to TRBD2. The CDR3 is 14 amino acids. Germline V lookup: CDR1 SGHTA, CDR2 FQGNSA. J lost 2 bases, V lost 5 bases, and 4 bases had no gene match.

This clone came up once. The chain carries TRBV12-2 and TRBJ1-1; TRBD1 reflects the table's D call only, with no check against the DNA. TRBV12-2 is termed a pseudogene. There are 16 residues in the CDR3. CDR3 region: CASRLVAGEPNTEAFF. CDR3 in DNA: TGTGCAAGTCGCTTAGTGGCAGGGGAACCGAACACTGAAGCTTTCTTT.

This clone was picked up a small number of times. Here the CDR3 DNA reads TGTGCCAGCAGCTTAGCGGGAGTGGCGAACAATGAGCAGTTCTTC. Translating it yields CASSLAGVANNEQFF. The chain combines TRBV7-7 with TRBJ2-1, with D perhaps TRBD2 (5 bases). The germline gives CDR1 SSHAT, CDR2 FNYEAQ (reference sequence). Trimming took 0 bases from V and 5 from J, leaving 11 bases between them. The CDR3 totals 15 residues.

The chain couples TRBV30 to TRBJ2-1; 8 bases align to TRBD2. CDR1 and CDR2 (germline): GTSNPN, SVGIG (reference sequence). With 3 bases clipped from V and 7 bases from J, the junction kept 8 bases outside the gene matches. The CDR3 loop spans 14 amino acids. The CDR3 loop reads CAWRGLAGGNEQFF. CDR3 in DNA: TGTGCCTGGAGGGGTCTAGCGGGCGGGAATGAGCAGTTCTTC.

DNA for the CDR3: TGTGCCAGCAGCCCGACAGGGATCCAGCCCCAGCATTTT. Translating it yields CASSPTGIQPQHF. This chain uses TRBV16 with TRBJ1-5; TRBD1 aligns across 7 bases. This CDR3 is 13 amino acids long. Germline V gene data show CDR1 as KGHSY and CDR2 as FQNENV. V was pared by 4 bases and J by 7 bases, with 4 bases of the junction left unmatched.

This chain joins TRBV4-1 and TRBJ1-2; tentative D call: TRBD1 (5 bases). This CDR3 region has 15 residues. V was pared by 0 bases and J by 5 bases, with 13 bases between. The germline V gene has CDR1 MGHRA and CDR2 YSYEKL. Here the CDR3 reads CASSQDLSGLYGYTF. The CDR3 DNA sequence: TGCGCCAGCAGCCAAGATTTGTCAGGGTTATATGGCTACACCTTC.

In its sample, this clone was seen a few times. The chain employs TRBV7-9 and TRBJ2-5, with D hard to call. The CDR3 contains 12 residues. Germline CDR1 reads SEHNR; CDR2 reads FQNEAQ (reference sequence). V lost 8 bases and J 1 base, leaving 8 bases between the germline ends. CDR3 sequence (DNA): TGTGCCAGCTCTTGGGCCCAAGAGACCCAGTACTTC. The encoded protein is CASSWAQETQYF.

The rearrangement links TRBV2 to TRBJ2-4; D might be TRBD1 (5 bases). CDR1 and CDR2 (germline): SNHLY, FYNNEI. The V end was cut by 11 bases, the J end by 1 base, with 18 bases between. This CDR3 is built from 15 residues. The CDR3 protein is CAVLPGQGAKNIQYF. The CDR3 region has the DNA TGTGCCGTCCTCCCCGGTCAGGGCGCCAAAAACATTCAGTACTTC.

A single count supports this clone. The chain joins TRBV29-1 to TRBJ2-7, with 7 positions matching TRBD1. The CDR3 is 14 residues long. The trim removed 6 bases at V and 0 bases at J, leaving 8 bases unmatched. Germline V gene sequence: CDR1 SQVTM, CDR2 ANQGSEA. The CDR3 bases are TGCAGCGTAGCTAGGGACAGCTCCTCCTACGAGCAGTACTTC. Amino acids: CSVARDSSSYEQYF.

The V gene is TRBV7-2, the J gene TRBJ2-1; 7 bases align to TRBD2. V lost 5 bases and J lost 0; bases outside the gene matches: 4. Germline V lookup: CDR1 SGHTA, CDR2 FQGNSA. The CDR3 has 15 amino acids. Here the CDR3 DNA reads TGTGCCAGCAGCCCGCGGACTAGCTCCTACAATGAGCAGTTCTTC. It yields the protein CASSPRTSSYNEQFF.

The rearrangement uses TRBV6-5 and TRBJ2-2; 10 bases fit TRBD1. The junction had 5 bases not matched to a gene; V was cut back by 0 bases and J by 7 bases. CDR1 MNHEY and CDR2 SVGAGI come from the germline V gene. This CDR3 spans 16 amino acids. The CDR3: CASSYSTGGYGGELFF. CDR3 sequence (DNA): TGTGCCAGCAGTTACTCGACAGGGGGCTATGGCGGGGAGCTGTTTTTT.

J is TRBJ2-1 and V is TRBV5-1, with D unresolved. V lost 0 bases to trimming and J lost 4 bases, with 5 bases between them. Germline values: CDR1 SGHRS, CDR2 YFSETQ. The CDR3 is 13 residues long. CDR3 sequence reads: CASSLDKYNEQFF. DNA for the CDR3: TGCGCCAGCAGCTTGGACAAATACAATGAGCAGTTCTTC.

This clone was observed a few times. The J gene is TRBJ2-7, the V gene TRBV4-1; possible D gene TRBD1, 5 bases. Germline CDR1 and CDR2: MGHRA and YSYEKL. This CDR3 is 13 amino acids long. Deletions cut 4 bases from V and 4 bases from J, with 11 bases between. DNA for the CDR3: TGCGCCAGCAGCCTGACAGAGATTTACGAGCAGTACTTC. Translating gives CASSLTEIYEQYF.

The V gene is TRBV19, the J gene TRBJ1-6; a possible D gene is TRBD1 (5 bases). Germline CDR1 reads LNHDA; CDR2 reads SQIVND (reference sequence). With 5 bases removed from V and 10 bases from J, the gap between germline ends came to 12 bases. This CDR3 contains 13 residues. In DNA, the CDR3 is TGTGCCAGTAGTGCCAGGGAAGGATCACCCCTCCACTTT. It yields the protein CASSAREGSPLHF.

This chain links TRBV5-7 with TRBJ2-7; D is possibly TRBD1 (5 bases). TRBV5-7 belongs to the ORF category, with a function that is uncertain. This CDR3 region has 14 residues. The V gene lost 4 bases and the J gene lost 2 bases, with 13 bases spanning the gap. The CDR3 nucleotides are TGTGCCAGCAGCGGCAAGACAGAAACCTACGAGCAGTACTTC. It translates to CASSGKTETYEQYF.

The gene calls are TRBV5-1 and TRBJ1-1; no definite D call. The CDR3 is 16 residues long. The V gene lost 2 bases and the J gene lost 5 bases, with 19 bases spanning the gap. Germline V gene data show CDR1 as SGHRS and CDR2 as YFSETQ. In DNA, the CDR3 is TGCGCCAGCAGCTTCGACCCAGGTGTTGTAGTGACTGAAGCTTTCTTT. Its translation: CASSFDPGVVVTEAFF.